This TCR beta chain emerged from a study of T cell changes during pregnancy in multiple sclerosis. Method: immunoSEQ multiplex PCR; TCRdb's copy keeps in-frame clones and lacks some. The data hold tens of thousands of clones, with around 90% observed a single time. Germline-derived CDR1 and CDR2 are SGHRS and YFSETQ. V lost 4 bases to trimming and J lost 3 bases; unmatched junction nucleotides: 9. The CDR3 runs to 16 residues. The clonotype comes from a female donor with multiple sclerosis, enrolled in a pregnancy study. V gene TRBV5-1 combines with J gene TRBJ1-1; 10 positions agree with TRBD1. The sample consisted of CD4+ T cells from peripheral blood mononuclear cells, taken before pregnancy. CDR3 loop: CASSNGQGVVDTEAFF. CDR3 sequence (DNA): TGCGCCAGCAGCAACGGACAGGGGGTAGTTGACACTGAAGCTTTCTTT.